This section outlines one T cell receptor beta chain sequence together with its context. The target antigen is unknown. This record belongs to a study of shared clonotypes between healthy human individuals. Study-level points and caveats: The genetic and exposure-history diversity represented was limited by few donors.

As handled by the study authors: With immunoSEQ giving junction-only sequences and no quality scores, filtering differed. Measured with immunoSEQ multiplex PCR; TCRdb has only the in-frame clones, and not every one. Clonal size and the V and J genes are those of that table, whereas D and trimming came from the DNA. The sample holds some 1,900,000 clones, approximately 94% seen once. The CDR3 totals 16 residues. V lost 1 base and J lost 4; bases outside the gene matches: 8. CDR1 and CDR2 (germline): SEHNR, FQNEAQ (reference sequence). In the naive CD8 group, cells lacked CD45RO and were positively selected for CCR7, so terminally differentiated effector memory CD45RA+ cells were left out. The study drew all its donors from Caucasian adults living in Nashville, Tennessee.

The sequence was collected from a man between 18 and 29 years old in good health. The specimen sequenced was naive CD8+ T cells sorted from blood. The V and J genes are TRBV7-9 and TRBJ2-3; 7 bases are shared with TRBD2. The chain's CDR3 is CASSLVGEGMPDTQYF. The CDR3 nucleotides are TGTGCCAGCAGCTTAGTGGGGGAGGGGATGCCAGATACGCAGTATTTT.